Included here is one T cell receptor beta chain sequence, with context. Germline V gene data show CDR1 as SGDLS and CDR2 as YYNGEE. The CDR3 runs 14 residues. Between the trimmed V and J ends, which lost 4 bases and 2 bases, there was a span of 12 bases. The entry originates in a study of shared clonotypes between healthy human individuals. Clones were read by immunoSEQ multiplex PCR, and TCRdb kept only the in-frame ones, dropping some. The sample carries 2 million to 2.5 million clones, 90% to 96% recorded once. The gene calls are TRBV9 and TRBJ1-2; the D gene is possibly TRBD1 (5 bases). The TCR was taken from a man aged 18 to 35 in good health. The sequencing sample was made of naive CD4+ T cells sorted from blood. As to subset: CD45RA+ positively selected. CDR3 residues: CASSRGPGNYGYTF. As DNA, the CDR3 is TGTGCCAGCAGCAGAGGCCCAGGGAACTATGGCTACACCTTC.